The 27 T cell receptor beta chains listed next were all sequenced from one sample in a study of T cells expressing NK-cell markers. TCRdb re-called the 5' RACE reads, yielding one record per CDR3 amino acid sequence without DNA. Here the sample table reports some 280,000 distinct CDR3 sequences. Sequenced sample: blood T cells: a sorted CD56 or NKG2C T cell subset, CD4+ or CD8+ T cells, or bulk PBMC T cells (not recorded which). These receptors all stem from a man younger than 35 in good health.

The V gene is TRBV18, the J gene TRBJ2-3; TCRdb returns TRBD1, unconfirmable since there is no DNA. CDR3 length: 17 residues. Germline CDR1 is KGHSH and CDR2 is LQKENI. The CDR3 is CASSPLGTGLGTDTQYF.

The chain carries TRBV4-1 and TRBJ2-1; the D call of TRBD2 rests on TCRdb alone, since no DNA is present to check it. Germline assignment: CDR1 MGHRA and CDR2 YSYEKL. The CDR3 loop spans 15 amino acids. CDR3 amino acids: CASSLVGGRGNEQFF.

This chain uses TRBV4-2 with TRBJ1-1. Germline V gene sequence: CDR1 LGHNA, CDR2 YNFKEQ. This CDR3 spans 12 amino acids. The CDR3 loop reads CASSRLEAEAFF.

This chain uses TRBV6-5 with TRBJ1-4; without DNA, the TCRdb call of TRBD1 cannot be checked. The germline gives CDR1 MNHEY, CDR2 SVGAGI. The CDR3 is made up of 14 amino acids. The CDR3 is CASSHPGQSEKLFF.

The V call is TRBV11-2, the J call TRBJ2-5; without DNA, the TCRdb call of TRBD2 cannot be checked. From germline, CDR1 is SGHAT and CDR2 FQNNGV. This CDR3 has 15 amino acids. CDR3 sequence: CASSLGSAGKETQYF. Supplemented by reference TRBV11-2 and TRBJ2-5, the full variable domain reads EAGVAQSPRYKIIEKRQSVAFWCNPISGHATLYWYQQILGQGPKLLIQFQNNGVVDDSQLPKDRFSAERLKGVDSTLKIQPAKLEDSAVYLCASSLGSAGKETQYFGPGTRLLVL.

The J gene is TRBJ1-4, the V gene TRBV7-2; TCRdb's D call of TRBD1 is untestable without DNA. This CDR3 contains 16 residues. Germline assignment: CDR1 SGHTA and CDR2 FQGNSA. CDR3 residues: CASSLVGGVGGEKLFF.

The chain links TRBV4-3 to TRBJ1-5; without DNA, the TCRdb call of TRBD1 cannot be checked. This CDR3 region has 15 residues. In germline, CDR1 is LGHNA, CDR2 YSLEER. CDR3 sequence: CASSQDSQGNQPQHF.

The chain uses TRBV6-6 and TRBJ1-5. Looked up from germline, CDR1 is MNHNY and CDR2 is SVGAGI (reference sequence). There are 13 residues in the CDR3. CDR3 residues: CASIRRVDQPQHF.

This sequence joins TRBV25-1 and TRBJ2-5. CDR1 is MGHDK and CDR2 is SYGVNS in the germline V gene. There are 15 residues in the CDR3. CDR3 residues: CASSELESLQETQYF.

This chain joins TRBV25-1 and TRBJ2-1; TCRdb gives TRBD1 as the D gene, but with no DNA this cannot be confirmed. Germline V gene lookup returns CDR1 MGHDK and CDR2 SYGVNS. This CDR3 region has 14 residues. The CDR3 is CASRQRKDSNEQFF.

The rearrangement uses TRBV7-2 and TRBJ2-3. The CDR3 consists of 13 residues. Germline V lookup: CDR1 SGHTA, CDR2 FQGNSA. The CDR3 region is CASRKSATRTQYF. Using reference TRBV7-2 and TRBJ2-3 for the parts outside the CDR3, the full variable domain is GAGVSQSPSNKVTEKGKDVELRCDPISGHTALYWYRQSLGQGLEFLIYFQGNSAPDKSGLPSDRFSAERTGGSVSTLTIQRTQQEDSAVYLCASRKSATRTQYFGPGTRLTVL.

This chain joins TRBV11-3 and TRBJ2-1; TCRdb proposes TRBD2, but this gene call is untestable without DNA. This CDR3 contains 14 residues. Germline CDR1 SGHNT, CDR2 YENEEA. CDR3 in amino acids: CASSPTSGIAEQFF.

V and J are TRBV12-3 or TRBV12-4 and TRBJ1-1; TCRdb proposes TRBD1, but this gene call is untestable without DNA. CDR3 length: 14 amino acids. CDR3 region: CASSSQGLGTEAFF.

V usage is TRBV5-6 and J usage is TRBJ1-1; TCRdb gives TRBD1 as the D gene, but with no DNA this cannot be confirmed. This CDR3 has 16 amino acids. Per the germline V gene, CDR1 is SGHDT and CDR2 is YYEEEE. The CDR3 is CASSFISGGLNTEAFF.

The chain uses TRBV20-1 and TRBJ1-1; TCRdb's D gene call, TRBD1, goes unchecked for lack of DNA. This CDR3 contains 15 residues. The germline V gene encodes CDR1 DFQATT and CDR2 SNEGSKA (reference sequence). The CDR3: CSARDWGRRNTEAFF.

V is TRBV20-1 and J is TRBJ2-7; TCRdb selects TRBD2, and the lack of DNA leaves this call unchecked. Germline CDR1 is DFQATT and CDR2 is SNEGSKA (reference sequence). CDR3 length equals 15 residues. The CDR3 sequence is CSARTSGTTSPEQYF.

V usage is TRBV20-1 and J usage is TRBJ1-4; the TCRdb call, TRBD1, lacks DNA for checking. Germline V lookup: CDR1 DFQATT, CDR2 SNEGSKA (reference sequence). The CDR3 consists of 15 residues. The CDR3 here is CSATNNRVIDEKLFF.

The V gene is TRBV12-3 or TRBV12-4, the J gene TRBJ2-1. This CDR3 contains 12 residues. CDR3 in amino acids: CAGQPSYNEQFF.

The rearrangement links TRBV29-1 to TRBJ2-1; the TCRdb D gene call, TRBD1, has no DNA to confirm it. Germline values: CDR1 SQVTM, CDR2 ANQGSEA. The CDR3 consists of 19 residues. The CDR3: CRALAWVAGPAPSYNEQFF.

CDR3 region: CASSRLGPKSGNTGELFF. This chain uses TRBV5-1 with TRBJ2-2; there is no DNA to check the TCRdb D call of TRBD1. CDR1 is SGHRS, CDR2 YFSETQ, per germline. The CDR3 is made up of 18 amino acids.

The chain has TRBV5-1 and TRBJ2-3; there is no DNA to check the TCRdb D call of TRBD1. The CDR3 is 16 amino acids. Germline V gene sequence: CDR1 SGHRS, CDR2 YFSETQ. CDR3 protein: CASSLGTPSRRDTQYF.

V is TRBV19 and J is TRBJ1-1; TCRdb indicates TRBD1, and absent DNA this call remains unverified. Germline CDR1 reads LNHDA; CDR2 reads SQIVND (reference sequence). The CDR3 loop spans 15 amino acids. The CDR3 loop reads CASSVPGQGKTEAFF.

The V gene is TRBV7-2, the J gene TRBJ2-7; TCRdb gives TRBD1 as the D gene, but with no DNA this cannot be confirmed. Germline lookup yields CDR1 SGHTA and CDR2 FQGNSA. This CDR3 contains 17 residues. The chain's CDR3 is CASSLRHGGRGNPEQYF.

This rearrangement joins TRBV6-1 to TRBJ2-1; the TCRdb D gene call, TRBD2, has no DNA to confirm it. Germline V gives CDR1 MNHNS, CDR2 SASEGT. The CDR3 runs 16 residues. The CDR3 loop is CASSEWTSGNGAEQFF.

The chain recombines TRBV6-2 or TRBV6-3 with TRBJ2-2; TCRdb's assignment of TRBD1 cannot be checked, as there is no DNA. The CDR3 has 17 amino acids. Germline CDR1 MNHEY, CDR2 SVGEGT. CDR3 region: CASKRGGGASNTGELFF.

This sequence joins TRBV12-3 or TRBV12-4 and TRBJ2-1; TCRdb selects TRBD2, and the lack of DNA leaves this call unchecked. The CDR3 totals 15 residues. The CDR3 protein is CASSPPLAGGYEQFF.

This chain uses TRBV10-3 with TRBJ2-1; the TCRdb D gene call, TRBD1, has no DNA to confirm it. The CDR3 covers 14 residues. From germline, CDR1 is ENHRY and CDR2 SYGVKD. The CDR3 protein is CAISESGTRNEQFF.